The 15 T cell receptor beta chains below were found in one sample sequenced in a study of identical twins (dated by TCRdb to 2016 to 2017). To prepare the library, 5' RACE was applied. Data came from an Illumina HiSeq 2000. TCRdb's own reprocessing of the public reads used fastp at Q25 and MiXCR and kept productive beta chains. Each entry merges the rows of one CDR3 protein and shows their most common DNA and genes. The sample includes roughly 1,500,000 distinct CDR3 sequences, with about 31% observed a single time. The top ten hold less than 0.35% of the sample. Sample: cord blood. Receptor source: a newborn girl in good health.

This clonotype was picked up a small number of times. The CDR3 is CSATKLPGDYGYTF. DNA of the CDR3: TGCAGTGCTACTAAACTACCGGGGGACTATGGCTACACCTTC. The V and J genes are TRBV20-1 and TRBJ1-2; the D gene is possibly TRBD1 (5 bases). Germline CDR1 DFQATT, CDR2 SNEGSKA (reference sequence). The CDR3 has 14 amino acids. Deletions cut 4 bases from V and 3 bases from J, with 15 bases between.

DNA for the CDR3: TGCAGTGCTGGAATTGGGGGGGGACATGGCTACGAGCAGTACTTC. Protein product: CSAGIGGGHGYEQYF. The chain has TRBV20-1 and TRBJ2-5; D might be TRBD2 (7 bases). The DNA end is more similar to TRBJ2-7, so the J call may be wrong. The CDR3 spans 15 residues. CDR1 and CDR2 from the germline V gene are DFQATT and SNEGSKA (reference sequence).

The chain has TRBV28 and TRBJ2-1; no reliable D call. This CDR3 is 15 amino acids long. Germline V gene lookup returns CDR1 MDHEN and CDR2 SYDVKM. V was trimmed by 6 bases and J by 3 bases, leaving 15 bases between them. CDR3 amino acids: CASSPEGIHYNEQFF. CDR3 coding DNA: TGTGCCAGCAGCCCCGAAGGTATCCACTACAATGAGCAGTTCTTC.

The chain couples TRBV4-2 to TRBJ2-3; the match to TRBD2 covers 7 bases. CDR3 length equals 16 residues. The V gene end was trimmed by 1 base and the J gene end by 2 bases; junction bases not matched to a gene: 6. CDR1 is LGHNA, CDR2 YNFKEQ, per germline. The CDR3 region has the DNA TGTGCCAGCAGCCAAGGGGGGGACTACTTCACAGATACGCAGTATTTT. Its translation is CASSQGGDYFTDTQYF.

The genes are TRBV7-9 and TRBJ1-2; tentatively, D is TRBD1 (6 bases). CDR1 is SEHNR, CDR2 FQNEAQ, per germline (reference sequence). CDR3 size: 15 residues. Between the trimmed V and J ends, which lost 5 bases and 6 bases, there was a span of 19 bases. CDR3 DNA: TGTGCCAGCAGCCAGGTGACAGACAGGCGCGATGGCTACACCTTC. It codes for CASSQVTDRRDGYTF.

The chain uses TRBV20-1 and TRBJ2-3; D remains unclear. This CDR3 contains 13 residues. With 3 bases removed from V and 2 bases from J, the gap between germline ends came to 9 bases. Germline assignment: CDR1 DFQATT and CDR2 SNEGSKA (reference sequence). CDR3 residues: CSASRTDTDTQYF. DNA for the CDR3: TGCAGTGCTAGCCGAACGGACACAGATACGCAGTATTTT.

The chain recombines TRBV9 with TRBJ1-5; D remains ambiguous. Germline CDR1 reads SGDLS; CDR2 reads YYNGEE. The ends were cut back, 0 bases at V and 0 bases at J, with 7 bases in the middle. This CDR3 spans 15 amino acids. This CDR3 reads CASSVEPYSNQPQHF. As DNA, the CDR3 is TGTGCCAGCAGCGTAGAACCCTATAGCAATCAGCCCCAGCATTTT.

The gene calls are TRBV28 and TRBJ2-3; 11 positions match TRBD2. Germline lookup yields CDR1 MDHEN and CDR2 SYDVKM. V was clipped by 0 bases and J by 5 bases; unmatched bases: 4. The CDR3 spans 16 residues. CDR3 region: CASSLWLAGGLDTQYF. CDR3 nucleotide sequence: TGTGCCAGCAGTTTATGGCTAGCGGGAGGTTTAGATACGCAGTATTTT.

This clonotype was recorded a few times. The rearrangement joins TRBV25-1 to TRBJ2-7; TRBD2 matches 8 bases. Per germline, CDR1 MGHDK and CDR2 SYGVNS. Unmatched junction bases numbered 5, after V lost 2 bases and J lost 5 bases. The CDR3 sequence is 14 residues long. CDR3: CASSEHGRAHEQYF. Written as DNA, the CDR3 is TGTGCCAGCAGTGAACACGGGAGGGCTCACGAGCAGTACTTC.

V and J are TRBV25-1 and TRBJ1-2; TRBD1 agrees at 11 bases. Germline lookup yields CDR1 MGHDK and CDR2 SYGVNS. The CDR3 is made up of 16 amino acids. V gave up 2 bases and J gave up 5 bases; unmatched junction bases: 7. The CDR3 loop reads CASSEVGDRGWYGYTF. DNA for the CDR3: TGTGCCAGCAGTGAAGTTGGGGACAGGGGGTGGTATGGCTACACCTTC.

There are many counts of this clonotype. The rearrangement joins TRBV20-1 to TRBJ1-1; TRBD1 aligns across 10 bases. The CDR3 loop spans 15 amino acids. V shed 0 bases and J 4 bases; nucleotides not matched to a gene: 5. Germline CDR1 reads DFQATT; CDR2 reads SNEGSKA (reference sequence). The chain's CDR3 is CSARDPGQGSTEAFF. CDR3 coding DNA: TGCAGTGCTAGAGATCCGGGACAGGGGTCCACTGAAGCTTTCTTT.

This clonotype came up a few times. V usage is TRBV7-9 and J usage is TRBJ1-2; perhaps TRBD1 as D (5 bases). CDR1 and CDR2 (germline): SEHNR, FQNEAQ (reference sequence). The CDR3 runs to 12 residues. V lost 2 bases, J lost 8 bases, and 9 bases lay in between. The CDR3 region is CASSLNGGGYTF. CDR3 in DNA: TGTGCCAGCAGCTTAAACGGGGGAGGCTACACCTTC.

This clonotype was counted only a few times. This chain uses TRBV4-2 with TRBJ2-1; 9 positions match TRBD1. The V segment lost 2 bases and the J segment 8 bases; nucleotides outside the gene matches: 7. The germline gives CDR1 LGHNA, CDR2 YNFKEQ. This CDR3 region has 15 residues. The CDR3 region has the DNA TGTGCCAGCAGCCAAACCGGGACAGGGATCGATGAGCAGTTCTTC. It codes for CASSQTGTGIDEQFF.

Only a few counts were recorded for this clonotype. The CDR3 spells CASSLPTGQPQHF. CDR3 DNA sequence: TGTGCCAGCAGCCTACCGACTGGGCAGCCCCAGCATTTT. The V call is TRBV28, the J call TRBJ1-5; D gene unclear. Looked up from germline, CDR1 is MDHEN and CDR2 is SYDVKM. V lost 6 bases to trimming and J lost 7 bases, with 13 bases between them. The CDR3 has 13 amino acids.

This clonotype was observed a few times. This chain connects TRBV28 to TRBJ2-7, with TRBD1 matching 9 bases. The CDR3 sequence is 15 residues long. With V trimmed by 4 bases and J by 7 bases, 11 bases remained unmatched. Germline CDR1 MDHEN, CDR2 SYDVKM. The CDR3 nucleotides read TGTGCCAGCAGTTCCGGGACAGGGACCCTACTGGAGCAGTACTTC. This codes for CASSSGTGTLLEQYF.